A selection of T cell receptor beta chains follows, all from one sample in a study of beta chain features in type 1 diabetes. Here immunoSEQ multiplex PCR was the method, and the copy in TCRdb shows in-frame clones only, minus some. The sample contains around 16,000 clones, around 70% of which appear only once. Sequenced: stem cell memory CD4+ T cells from blood. Receptors originate from a man aged 25-40 years with type 1 diabetes. Both conserved end residues are trimmed from each CDR3. Each record gives: V gene, J gene, D gene, CDR3 protein. The D gene is left open where the match is weak.

v_gene: TRBV7-8
j_gene: TRBJ1-6
d_gene: NA
CDR3aa: ASSLEAGRSYNSPLH

v_gene: TRBV14
j_gene: TRBJ2-7
d_gene: NA
CDR3aa: ASSQDLLNSYEQY

v_gene: TRBV4-2
j_gene: TRBJ2-3
d_gene: TRBD1
CDR3aa: ASSQGTGTGGDTQY

v_gene: TRBV5-4
j_gene: TRBJ2-5
d_gene: NA
CDR3aa: ASSLDWQETQY

v_gene: TRBV7-9
j_gene: TRBJ2-7
d_gene: TRBD2
CDR3aa: ASSPTGGKAYEQY

v_gene: TRBV7-9
j_gene: TRBJ1-5
d_gene: NA
CDR3aa: ASSVDSSNQPQH

v_gene: TRBV27
j_gene: TRBJ2-5
d_gene: TRBD1
CDR3aa: ASSPLGQGAQETQY

v_gene: TRBV7-2
j_gene: TRBJ2-5
d_gene: TRBD2
CDR3aa: ASSNPRGGGETQY

v_gene: TRBV14
j_gene: TRBJ2-6
d_gene: TRBD1
CDR3aa: ASKQGQGVTGANVLT

v_gene: TRBV5-1
j_gene: TRBJ2-1
d_gene: TRBD2
CDR3aa: ASSLVLQRGGRDEQF

v_gene: TRBV5-4
j_gene: TRBJ2-3
d_gene: TRBD1
CDR3aa: ASSSGQGTDTQY

v_gene: TRBV7-3
j_gene: TRBJ1-2
d_gene: NA
CDR3aa: ASSPRLGGRQAGYT

v_gene: TRBV18
j_gene: TRBJ1-1
d_gene: TRBD1
CDR3aa: ASSPSRGANEAF

v_gene: TRBV30
j_gene: TRBJ1-5
d_gene: NA
CDR3aa: AWSNQGYQPQH

v_gene: TRBV6-6
j_gene: TRBJ2-7
d_gene: TRBD1
CDR3aa: ASSFYRGYEQY

v_gene: TRBV28
j_gene: TRBJ2-1
d_gene: NA
CDR3aa: ASSSSAAVSYYNEQF

v_gene: TRBV6-1
j_gene: TRBJ2-1
d_gene: TRBD2
CDR3aa: ASRKGSGGYNEQF

v_gene: TRBV30
j_gene: TRBJ1-1
d_gene: TRBD1
CDR3aa: AWTMTGSTEAF

v_gene: TRBV5-1
j_gene: TRBJ1-1
d_gene: TRBD1
CDR3aa: ASSGGTGENAEAF

v_gene: TRBV10-3
j_gene: TRBJ2-5
d_gene: TRBD2
CDR3aa: AISAVLAGIETQY

v_gene: TRBV5-1
j_gene: TRBJ2-5
d_gene: TRBD2
CDR3aa: ASSLAREASGQETQY

v_gene: TRBV5-6
j_gene: NA
d_gene: NA
CDR3aa: ASSLLYSPSSYEQY

v_gene: TRBV4-2
j_gene: TRBJ2-2
d_gene: TRBD2
CDR3aa: ASSQEYQTSSYTGELF

v_gene: TRBV7-2
j_gene: TRBJ1-3
d_gene: NA
CDR3aa: ASSSSVGNTIY

v_gene: TRBV6-1
j_gene: TRBJ2-2
d_gene: NA
CDR3aa: ASNPLDSPTGELF

v_gene: TRBV4-2
j_gene: TRBJ1-1
d_gene: NA
CDR3aa: ASSQHRESEAF

v_gene: TRBV2
j_gene: TRBJ2-1
d_gene: TRBD2
CDR3aa: ASSEVRTSGGPWEF

v_gene: TRBV7-9
j_gene: TRBJ2-5
d_gene: TRBD1
CDR3aa: ASTPRGYRGLETQY

v_gene: TRBV29-1
j_gene: TRBJ2-7
d_gene: NA
CDR3aa: SVRREPQGGEQY